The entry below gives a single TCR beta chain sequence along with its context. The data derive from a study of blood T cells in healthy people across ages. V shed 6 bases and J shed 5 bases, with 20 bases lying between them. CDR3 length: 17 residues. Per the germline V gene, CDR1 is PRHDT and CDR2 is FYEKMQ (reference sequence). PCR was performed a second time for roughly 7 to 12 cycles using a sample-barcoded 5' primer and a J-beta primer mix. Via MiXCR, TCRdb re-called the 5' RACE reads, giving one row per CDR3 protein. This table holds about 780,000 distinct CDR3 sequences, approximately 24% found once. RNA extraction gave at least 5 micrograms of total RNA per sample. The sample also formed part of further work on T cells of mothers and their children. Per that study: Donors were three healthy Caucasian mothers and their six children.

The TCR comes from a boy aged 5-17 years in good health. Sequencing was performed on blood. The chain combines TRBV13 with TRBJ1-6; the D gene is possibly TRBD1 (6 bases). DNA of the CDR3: TGTGCCAGCAGTCTAAGGGGGGGGGCTCGGAATAATTCACCCCTCCACTTT. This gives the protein CASSLRGGARNNSPLHF.